The next 25 T cell receptor beta chains were all read from a single sample in a study of shared clonotypes between healthy human individuals. Assay used: immunoSEQ multiplex PCR; TCRdb lists only in-frame clones, some missing. The sample has about 2,200,000 clones; approximately 94% are singletons. Terminally differentiated effector memory CD45RA+ cells were left out of the naive CD8 fraction, which was CD45RO-negative and positively selected for CCR7. Material: naive CD8+ T cells from PBMCs. The receptor source for this set is a man younger than 35 in good health. Some clones in this sample may be carry-over from other donors' samples.

As for this clone: Different DNA sequences within this sample yield the same CDR3. The J gene is TRBJ1-2, the V gene TRBV27; possibly TRBD1 for D (5 bases). The V gene lost 2 bases and the J gene lost 1 base, with 8 bases spanning the gap. The germline V gene has CDR1 MNHEY and CDR2 SMNVEV (reference sequence). This CDR3 is 14 amino acids long. DNA for the CDR3: TGTGCCAGCAGTTTAACAGGCAGTAACTATGGCTACACCTTC. This sequence encodes CASSLTGSNYGYTF.

The gene calls are TRBV13 and TRBJ2-1, with D hard to call. The V and J ends lost 3 bases and 2 bases respectively, with 14 bases between them. CDR1 and CDR2 from the germline V gene are PRHDT and FYEKMQ (reference sequence). This CDR3 has 16 residues. The CDR3 spells CASSFFGREAYNEQFF. CDR3 bases: TGTGCCAGCAGCTTTTTTGGCAGAGAAGCCTACAATGAGCAGTTCTTC.

V usage is TRBV29-1 and J usage is TRBJ2-5, with TRBD1 matching over 8 bases. Germline lookup yields CDR1 SQVTM and CDR2 ANQGSEA. V lost 5 bases to trimming and J lost 6 bases; unmatched junction nucleotides: 8. This CDR3 is 13 amino acids long. The DNA of the CDR3 is TGCAGCGTTCTGGCAGGGGGCCTGAAGACCCAGTACTTC. This sequence encodes CSVLAGGLKTQYF.

The chain joins TRBV6-5 to TRBJ2-5, with D maybe TRBD2 (5 bases). V lost 4 bases to trimming and J lost 2 bases, with 8 bases between them. From germline, CDR1 is MNHEY and CDR2 SVGAGI. The CDR3 consists of 13 residues. Written as DNA, the CDR3 is TGTGCCAGCAGTTCCAGGAGGCAAGAGACCCAGTACTTC. This gives the protein CASSSRRQETQYF.

The chain carries TRBV7-2 and TRBJ2-7; no clear D gene. The CDR3 contains 14 residues. The germline V gene encodes CDR1 SGHTA and CDR2 FQGNSA. V was clipped by 4 bases and J by 2 bases, with 12 bases between them. The CDR3 nucleotides are TGTGCCAGCAGCTCGGCCCCCTCGGCCTACGAGCAGTACTTC. This sequence encodes CASSSAPSAYEQYF.

The chain combines TRBV4-1 with TRBJ2-1, with 8 bases lining up with TRBD2. CDR3 length equals 17 residues. V dropped 3 bases and J dropped 9; count of bases not matched to a gene: 16. The V gene's germline CDR1 is MGHRA and CDR2 YSYEKL. This CDR3 is CASSHLTGTRILTEQFF. The CDR3 DNA is TGCGCCAGCAGCCACCTTACCGGGACTAGAATTCTCACTGAGCAGTTCTTC.

This clone was seen a handful of times. The DNA for the CDR3 is TGCGCCAGCAGACACCGGGACAGCGAGAGCACTGAAGCTTTCTTT. This translates into CASRHRDSESTEAFF. The genes are TRBV4-3 and TRBJ1-1, with TRBD1 identical over 7 bases. The CDR3 is made up of 15 amino acids. The germline V gene encodes CDR1 LGHNA and CDR2 YSLEER. Trimming at V came to 6 bases and at J to 4 bases, leaving 11 bases not matched to a gene.

The rearrangement joins TRBV10-2 to TRBJ2-1; tentatively, D is TRBD1 (6 bases). The CDR3 has 13 amino acids. V was cut by 3 bases and J by 8 bases, with 11 bases left in between. Germline lookup yields CDR1 WSHSY and CDR2 SAAADI. The CDR3 DNA is TGCGCCAGCAGTGAATCCAGGGGACATGAGCAGTTCTTC. As protein: CASSESRGHEQFF.

This chain's CDR3 is CASLGTGSNYGYTF. Here the CDR3 DNA reads TGTGCCTCCCTGGGGACAGGGTCTAACTATGGCTACACCTTC. This chain links TRBV2 with TRBJ1-2, with 9 bases lining up with TRBD1. Germline-derived CDR1 and CDR2 are SNHLY and FYNNEI. The ends lost 11 bases at V and 0 bases at J; junction bases unmatched: 7. The CDR3 spans 14 residues.

The chain links TRBV28 to TRBJ1-1; weak D call: TRBD1 (6 bases). V was pared by 4 bases and J by 3 bases, with 18 bases between. CDR1 MDHEN and CDR2 SYDVKM come from the germline V gene. There are 16 residues in the CDR3. The DNA for the CDR3 is TGTGCCAGCAGTTCAATTCCCACAGGGTTTTACACTGAAGCTTTCTTT. It yields the protein CASSSIPTGFYTEAFF.

This clone was seen just once. In DNA form, the CDR3 reads TGTGCCAGCAGCTCTCAGGCGGCGGCCAATGAGCAGTTCTTC. Encoded protein: CASSSQAAANEQFF. The V gene is TRBV7-9, the J gene TRBJ2-1; D not certain. The germline V and J ends were trimmed by 4 bases and 6 bases, with 13 bases remaining between them. Germline values: CDR1 SEHNR, CDR2 FQNEAQ (reference sequence). The CDR3 is made up of 14 amino acids.

The chain is built from TRBV29-1 and TRBJ2-1; D not certain. This CDR3 has 12 amino acids. Germline V CDR1 and CDR2: SQVTM, ANQGSEA. V dropped 0 bases and J dropped 8 bases, with 8 bases sitting between them. In nucleotides, the CDR3 is TGCAGCGTTGAAGAGGCGACGTATGAGCAGTTCTTC. Translated: CSVEEATYEQFF.

The gene calls are TRBV27 and TRBJ2-5, with 7 bases matching TRBD2. Germline assignment: CDR1 MNHEY and CDR2 SMNVEV (reference sequence). Germline trimming cut 5 bases from V and 7 bases from J; bases unmatched to any gene: 13. This CDR3 comprises 15 residues. In DNA form, the CDR3 reads TGTGCCAGCAGTGCCTTACTAGCGCGCCAGGCGACCCAGTACTTC. This encodes CASSALLARQATQYF.

The table lists this clone with a count of one. The chain recombines TRBV5-6 with TRBJ2-7, with D perhaps assigned TRBD1 or TRBD2 (6 bases each). The germline V and J ends were trimmed by 4 bases and 4 bases, with 18 bases remaining between them. The CDR3 runs to 15 residues. CDR1 and CDR2 (germline): SGHDT, YYEEEE. The CDR3 nucleotides read TGTGCCAGCAGCAGGACGACGGGGGCAGTTTACGAGCAGTACTTC. Residues: CASSRTTGAVYEQYF.

The V gene is TRBV7-9, the J gene TRBJ2-2, with D unclear. Germline CDR1 SEHNR, CDR2 FQNEAQ (reference sequence). V lost 4 bases and J 6 bases, leaving 9 bases between the germline ends. This CDR3 region has 13 residues. CDR3 in amino acids: CASSSDLAGELFF. The CDR3 DNA follows: TGTGCCAGCAGCTCGGACCTGGCCGGGGAGCTGTTTTTT.

V and J are TRBV18 and TRBJ2-7, with TRBD2 identical over 7 bases. CDR1 is KGHSH, CDR2 LQKENI, per germline. The CDR3 extends over 14 amino acids. J was trimmed by 3 bases and V by 3 bases; bases with no gene match: 5. Here the CDR3 DNA reads TGTGCCAGCTCACCCTCTAGCGGAGTCTACGAGCAGTACTTC. Translated: CASSPSSGVYEQYF. Together with reference TRBV18 and TRBJ2-7, the CDR3 gives the full variable domain: NAGVMQNPRHLVRRRGQEARLRCSPMKGHSHVYWYRQLPEEGLKFMVYLQKENIIDESGMPKERFSAEFPKEGPSILRIQQVVRGDSAAYFCASSPSSGVYEQYFGPGTRLTVT.

This CDR3 reads CASTPYALRTDTQYF. CDR3 nucleotides: TGTGCCAGTACCCCATACGCACTTCGCACAGATACGCAGTATTTT. The J gene is TRBJ2-3, the V gene TRBV19; D gene uncertain. Germline V CDR1 and CDR2: LNHDA, SQIVND (reference sequence). Between the trimmed V and J ends, which lost 7 bases and 1 base, there was a span of 15 bases. The CDR3 covers 15 residues.

With regard to this clone: The same CDR3 can be traced to other DNA sequences in this sample. The chain is built from TRBV7-3 and TRBJ2-1, with 12 bases fitting TRBD2. CDR3 size: 15 residues. Trimming at V came to 3 bases and at J to 7 bases, leaving 4 bases not matched to a gene. Germline V gene lookup returns CDR1 SGHTA and CDR2 FQGTGA. The CDR3 spells CASSFLAGGLNEQFF. The CDR3 bases are TGTGCCAGCAGCTTCCTAGCGGGAGGGCTTAATGAGCAGTTCTTC.

V gene TRBV4-1 combines with J gene TRBJ2-2; a possible D gene is TRBD2 (5 bases). This CDR3 comprises 13 residues. V lost 4 bases and J lost 8, with 11 bases in between. CDR1 MGHRA and CDR2 YSYEKL come from the germline V gene. The CDR3 is CASSRERRGELFF. The CDR3 DNA reads TGCGCCAGCAGCCGAGAACGGAGGGGGGAGCTGTTTTTT.

The CDR3 reads CSVESGGRNGYTF. CDR3 nucleotide sequence: TGCAGCGTTGAAAGCGGGGGTAGGAACGGCTACACCTTC. J is TRBJ1-2 and V is TRBV29-1, with TRBD1 as a possible D gene (5 bases). The V end was cut by 2 bases, the J end by 8 bases, with 15 bases between. Germline V gives CDR1 SQVTM, CDR2 ANQGSEA. This CDR3 has 13 residues.

The rearrangement links TRBV2 to TRBJ2-7; D is unresolved. Trimming removed 2 bases from V and 1 base from J, with 12 bases in between. This CDR3 is 15 amino acids long. Germline lookup yields CDR1 SNHLY and CDR2 FYNNEI. CDR3 sequence reads: CASSERNDFSYEQYF. The CDR3 DNA reads TGTGCCAGCAGTGAACGGAACGATTTTTCCTACGAGCAGTACTTC.

On this clone itself: Additional DNA sequences in this sample encode the identical CDR3. The chain joins TRBV19 to TRBJ2-1, with a possible D match to TRBD1 (5 bases). Trimming cost V 1 base and J 0 bases, with 10 bases left between them. Germline CDR1 LNHDA, CDR2 SQIVND (reference sequence). The CDR3 runs 16 residues. This CDR3 reads CASSIGQGSSYNEQFF. Here the CDR3 DNA reads TGTGCCAGTAGTATAGGTCAGGGTTCCTCCTACAATGAGCAGTTCTTC.

This clone was seen only once. V gene TRBV7-2 combines with J gene TRBJ1-2; D is uncertain. Deletions cut 8 bases from V and 6 bases from J, with 22 bases between. CDR3 length: 15 residues. Per germline, CDR1 SGHTA and CDR2 FQGNSA. In nucleotides, the CDR3 is TGTGCCAGCCCTCGACCTGACACGGGGTGGGATGGCTACACCTTC. Translated: CASPRPDTGWDGYTF.

The V call is TRBV4-1, the J call TRBJ2-7; D is undetermined. This CDR3 has 15 amino acids. Looked up from germline, CDR1 is MGHRA and CDR2 is YSYEKL. Deletions cut 0 bases from V and 6 bases from J, with 15 bases between. The CDR3 sequence: CASSQDSGPLIEQYF. As DNA, the CDR3 is TGCGCCAGCAGCCAAGACTCAGGCCCCCTCATCGAGCAGTACTTC.

The chain carries TRBV6-1 and TRBJ1-1; no firm D call. Germline CDR1 MNHNS, CDR2 SASEGT. The CDR3 spans 13 residues. Trimming removed 5 bases at V and 4 bases at J, with 11 bases between. CDR3: CASSMDMGTEAFF. The CDR3, as DNA: TGTGCCAGCAGTATGGATATGGGCACTGAAGCTTTCTTT.